The T cell receptor (beta chain) under discussion was sequenced for a study of regulatory T cells in long-lasting Graves disease. The V end was cut by 3 bases, the J end by 6 bases, with 9 bases between. This CDR3 is built from 13 residues. Germline lookup yields CDR1 SGHVS and CDR2 FQNEAQ. CDR3 regions were amplified by Arm-PCR using iRepertoire HTBI primers to build TCR beta libraries. TCRdb analysed the multiplex PCR reads with MiXCR anew, one entry per CDR3 protein. The sample holds 250,000 to 300,000 distinct CDR3 sequences, around 18% seen once. Time point indicated: newly diagnosed GD, antithyroid drugs for less than 3 months. Following extraction of RNA from PBMCs, that RNA was used to make the TCR library. Graves' disease diagnosis was established per American Thyroid Association guidelines. The same sample was also used in a study of T cells in Graves' hyperthyroidism and ophthalmopathy. According to that study: TCR CDR3 regions were first amplified by RT-PCR with HTBI primers. Among clonotypes expanded in thyroid above 0.001, most were also found in blood. Before onset, ophthalmopathy was predicted by the model a median approximately 6.6 months earlier.

The sequence was collected from a woman aged 30 to 39 with Graves disease. The chain uses TRBV7-8 and TRBJ1-5, with a weak D call TRBD1 (6 bases). The sample was peripheral blood mononuclear cells (PBMCs), taken at new diagnosis, from a patient treated with antithyroid drugs. The CDR3 DNA is TGTGCCAGCAGCTTCCAGGGGCGTCAGCCCCAGCATTTT. The encoded protein is CASSFQGRQPQHF.